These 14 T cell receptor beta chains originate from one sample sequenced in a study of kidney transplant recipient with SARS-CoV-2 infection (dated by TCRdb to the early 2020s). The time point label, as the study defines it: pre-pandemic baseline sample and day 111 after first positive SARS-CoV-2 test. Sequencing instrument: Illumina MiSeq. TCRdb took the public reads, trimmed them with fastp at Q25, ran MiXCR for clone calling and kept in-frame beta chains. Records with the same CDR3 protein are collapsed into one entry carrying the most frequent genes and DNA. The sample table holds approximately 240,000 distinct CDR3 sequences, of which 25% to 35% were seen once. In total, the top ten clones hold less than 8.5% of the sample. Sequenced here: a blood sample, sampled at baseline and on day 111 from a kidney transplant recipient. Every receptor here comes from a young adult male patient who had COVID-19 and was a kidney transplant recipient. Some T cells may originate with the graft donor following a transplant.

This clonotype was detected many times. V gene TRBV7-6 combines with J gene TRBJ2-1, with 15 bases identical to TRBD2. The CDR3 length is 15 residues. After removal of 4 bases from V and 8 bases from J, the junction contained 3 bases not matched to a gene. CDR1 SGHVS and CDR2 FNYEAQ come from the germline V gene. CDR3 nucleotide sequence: TGTGCCAGCAGCTCGGGACTAGCGGGAGGCTATGAGCAGTTCTTC. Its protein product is CASSSGLAGGYEQFF.

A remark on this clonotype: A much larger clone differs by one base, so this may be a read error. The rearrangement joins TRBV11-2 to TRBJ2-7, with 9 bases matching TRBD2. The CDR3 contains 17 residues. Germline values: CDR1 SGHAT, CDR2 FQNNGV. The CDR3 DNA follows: TGTGCCGGCAGCTTAGATCAGGCTAGCGGGACTGACTACGAGCAGTACTTC. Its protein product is CAGSLDQASGTDYEQYF.

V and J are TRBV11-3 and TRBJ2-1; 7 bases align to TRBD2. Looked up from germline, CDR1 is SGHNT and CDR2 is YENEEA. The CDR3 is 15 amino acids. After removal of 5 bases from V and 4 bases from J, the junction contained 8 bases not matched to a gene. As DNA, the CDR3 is TGTGCCAGCAGCCGGACTATGGGGGGGTACAATGAGCAGTTCTTC. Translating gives CASSRTMGGYNEQFF.

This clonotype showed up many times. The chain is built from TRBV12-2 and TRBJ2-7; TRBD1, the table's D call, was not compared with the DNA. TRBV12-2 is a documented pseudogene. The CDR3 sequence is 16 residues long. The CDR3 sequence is CASRLKGQGGTYEQYF. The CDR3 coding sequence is TGTGCAAGTCGCTTAAAGGGACAGGGGGGGACCTACGAGCAGTACTTC.

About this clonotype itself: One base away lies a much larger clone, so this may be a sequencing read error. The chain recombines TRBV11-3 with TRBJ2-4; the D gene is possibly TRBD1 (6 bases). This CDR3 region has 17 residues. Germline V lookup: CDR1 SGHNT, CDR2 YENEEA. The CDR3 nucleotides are TGTGCCAGCAGCGGGGGCTACGATCTCGGAAAGACCTATGGCTGCACCTTC. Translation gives CASSGGYDLGKTYGCTF.

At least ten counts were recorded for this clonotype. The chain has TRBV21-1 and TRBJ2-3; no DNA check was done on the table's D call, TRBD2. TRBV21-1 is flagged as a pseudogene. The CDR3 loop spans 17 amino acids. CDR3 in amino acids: CASRQDLATVMQDTQYF. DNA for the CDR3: TGTGCCAGCAGGCAGGATCTAGCTACAGTCATGCAAGATACGCAGTATTTT.

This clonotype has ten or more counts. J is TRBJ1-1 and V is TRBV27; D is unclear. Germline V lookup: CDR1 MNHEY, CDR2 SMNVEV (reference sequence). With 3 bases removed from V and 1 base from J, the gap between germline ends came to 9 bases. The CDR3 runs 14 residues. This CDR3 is CASSFSGRNTEAFF. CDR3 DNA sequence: TGTGCCAGCAGTTTCTCGGGGAGGAACACTGAAGCTTTCTTT.

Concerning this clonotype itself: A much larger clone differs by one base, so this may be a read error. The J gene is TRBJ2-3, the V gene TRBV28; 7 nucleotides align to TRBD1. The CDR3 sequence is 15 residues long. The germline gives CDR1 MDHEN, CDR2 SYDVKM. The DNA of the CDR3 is TGTGTCAGCAATTTAGGGGGCGGTTTATCAGATACGCAGTATTTT. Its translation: CVSNLGGGLSDTQYF.

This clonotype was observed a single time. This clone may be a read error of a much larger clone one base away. The CDR3 region has the DNA TGTGCCAGCAGCCTATTATGCGATCTCGGAAAGACCTATGGCCACACCTTC. It encodes CASSLLCDLGKTYGHTF. This chain links TRBV11-3 with TRBJ1-2; D is uncertain. The V gene's germline CDR1 is SGHNT and CDR2 YENEEA. This CDR3 has 17 residues.

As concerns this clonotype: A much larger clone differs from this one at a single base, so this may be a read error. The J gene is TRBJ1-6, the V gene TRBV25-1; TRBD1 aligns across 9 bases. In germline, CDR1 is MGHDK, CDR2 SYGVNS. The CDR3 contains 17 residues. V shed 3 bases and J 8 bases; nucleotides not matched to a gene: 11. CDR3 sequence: CASSDWGTGRGDSPLHF. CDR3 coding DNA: TGTGCCAGCAGTGATTGGGGGACAGGGAGGGGGGATTCACCCCTCCACTTT.

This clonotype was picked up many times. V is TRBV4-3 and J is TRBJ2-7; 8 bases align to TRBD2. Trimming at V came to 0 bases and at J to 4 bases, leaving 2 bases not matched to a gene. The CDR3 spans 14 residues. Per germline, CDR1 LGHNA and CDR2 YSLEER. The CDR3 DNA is TGCGCCAGCAGCCAAGAGAGCGGGAGTTACGAGCAGTACTTC. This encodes CASSQESGSYEQYF.

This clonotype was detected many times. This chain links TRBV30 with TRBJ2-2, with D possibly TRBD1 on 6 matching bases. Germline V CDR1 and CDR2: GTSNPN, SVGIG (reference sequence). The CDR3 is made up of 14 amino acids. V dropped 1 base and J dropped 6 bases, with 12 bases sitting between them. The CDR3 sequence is CAWSGQNRAGELFF. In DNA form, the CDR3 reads TGTGCCTGGAGTGGACAAAACAGGGCCGGGGAGCTGTTTTTT.

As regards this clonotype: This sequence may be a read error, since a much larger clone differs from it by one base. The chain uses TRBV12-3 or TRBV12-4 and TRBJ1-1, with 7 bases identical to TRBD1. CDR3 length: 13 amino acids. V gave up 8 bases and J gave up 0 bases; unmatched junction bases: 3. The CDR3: CASERGLNTEAFF. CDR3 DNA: TGTGCCAGCGAGAGGGGGCTGAACACTGAAGCTTTCTTT.

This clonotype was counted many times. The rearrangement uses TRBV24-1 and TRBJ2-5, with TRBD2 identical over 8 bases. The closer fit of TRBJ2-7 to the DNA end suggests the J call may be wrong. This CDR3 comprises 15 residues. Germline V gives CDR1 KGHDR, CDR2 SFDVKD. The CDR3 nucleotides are TGTGCCACCAGTGTAGGGCGGCGGGAGGAATGCGAGCAGTACTTC. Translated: CATSVGRREECEQYF.